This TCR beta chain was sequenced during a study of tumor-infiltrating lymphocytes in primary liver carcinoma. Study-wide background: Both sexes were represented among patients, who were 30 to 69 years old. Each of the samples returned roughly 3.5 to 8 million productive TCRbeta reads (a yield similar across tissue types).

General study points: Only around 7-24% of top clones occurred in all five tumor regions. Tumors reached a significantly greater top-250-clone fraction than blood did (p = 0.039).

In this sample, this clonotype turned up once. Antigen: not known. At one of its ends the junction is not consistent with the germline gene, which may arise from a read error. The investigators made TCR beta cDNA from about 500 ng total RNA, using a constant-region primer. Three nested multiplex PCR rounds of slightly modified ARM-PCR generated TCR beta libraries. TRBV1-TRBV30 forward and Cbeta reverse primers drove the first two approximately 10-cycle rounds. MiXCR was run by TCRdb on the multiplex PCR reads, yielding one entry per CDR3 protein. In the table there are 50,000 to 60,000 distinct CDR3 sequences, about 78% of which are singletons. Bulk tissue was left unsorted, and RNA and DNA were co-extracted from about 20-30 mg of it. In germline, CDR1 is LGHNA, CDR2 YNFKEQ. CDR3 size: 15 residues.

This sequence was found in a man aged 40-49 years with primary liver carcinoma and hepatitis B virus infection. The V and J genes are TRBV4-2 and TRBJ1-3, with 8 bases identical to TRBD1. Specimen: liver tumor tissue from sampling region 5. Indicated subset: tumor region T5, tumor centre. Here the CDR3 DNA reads TGTGCCATCAGCCACCTCCAGGGGACAGGAAACACCACATATTTT. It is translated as CAISHLQGTGNTTYF.